This TCR beta chain was recorded in a study of T cell repertoires in cytomegalovirus infection. This clonotype was seen repeatedly, ten times or more. Antigen: not known. TCRdb reprocessed the reads with MiXCR, giving one entry per CDR3 protein. Of about 270,000 distinct CDR3 sequences in the sample, 22% are singletons; the top ten hold about 20%. Germline CDR1 SGHTA, CDR2 FQGNSA. The J segment lost 4 bases and the V segment lost 1 base, leaving 14 bases of the junction unmatched. The CDR3 has 18 amino acids. Sequenced material: cultured PBMCs, taken from culture after CMV antigen stimulation. This sequence originates from a human donor in good health (CMV status not recorded). Some clones in this sample may be carry-over from other donors' samples. The genes are TRBV7-2 and TRBJ2-7; 9 bases are a match to TRBD2. The CDR3 sequence is CASSLGRPPSGILYEQYF. CDR3 sequence (DNA): TGTGCCAGCAGCTTAGGCCGCCCCCCTAGCGGGATACTATACGAGCAGTACTTC. Filled out from reference TRBV7-2 and TRBJ2-7, the complete variable domain reads GAGVSQSPSNKVTEKGKDVELRCDPISGHTALYWYRQSLGQGLEFLIYFQGNSAPDKSGLPSDRFSAERTGGSVSTLTIQRTQQEDSAVYLCASSLGRPPSGILYEQYFGPGTRLTVT.